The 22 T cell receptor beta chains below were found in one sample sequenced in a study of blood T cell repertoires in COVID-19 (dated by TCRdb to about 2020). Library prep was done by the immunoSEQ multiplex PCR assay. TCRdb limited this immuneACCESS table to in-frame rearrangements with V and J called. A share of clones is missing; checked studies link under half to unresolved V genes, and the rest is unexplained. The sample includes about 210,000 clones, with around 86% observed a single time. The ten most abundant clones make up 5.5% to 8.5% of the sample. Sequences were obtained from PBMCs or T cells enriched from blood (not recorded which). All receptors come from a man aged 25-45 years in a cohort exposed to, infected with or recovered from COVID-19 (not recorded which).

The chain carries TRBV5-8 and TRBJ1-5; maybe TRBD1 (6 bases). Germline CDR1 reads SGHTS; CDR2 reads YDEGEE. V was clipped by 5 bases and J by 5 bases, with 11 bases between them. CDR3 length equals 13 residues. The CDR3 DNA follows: TGTGCCAGCAGTTGGGACACCTATCAGCCCCAGCATTTT. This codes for CASSWDTYQPQHF.

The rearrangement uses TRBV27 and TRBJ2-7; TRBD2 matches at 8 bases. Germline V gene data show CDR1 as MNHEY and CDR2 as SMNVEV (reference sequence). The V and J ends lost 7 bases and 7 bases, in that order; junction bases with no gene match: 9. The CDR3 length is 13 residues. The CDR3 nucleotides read TGTGCCAGCATCTCTCGGGAGGGCCGGGAGCAGTACTTC. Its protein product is CASISREGREQYF.

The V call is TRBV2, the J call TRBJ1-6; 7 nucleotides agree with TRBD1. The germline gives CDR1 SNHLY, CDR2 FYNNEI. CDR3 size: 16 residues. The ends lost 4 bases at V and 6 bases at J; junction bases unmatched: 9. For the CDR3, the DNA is TGTGCCAGCAGTGGACAGGGCCCAGTACGTAATTCACCCCTCCACTTT. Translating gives CASSGQGPVRNSPLHF.

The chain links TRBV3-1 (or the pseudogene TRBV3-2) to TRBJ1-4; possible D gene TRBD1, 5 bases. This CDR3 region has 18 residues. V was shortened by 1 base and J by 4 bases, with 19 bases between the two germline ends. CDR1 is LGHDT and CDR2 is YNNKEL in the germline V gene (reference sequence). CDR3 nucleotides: TGTGCCAGCAGCCAAGCGGCCGGAGGGGTCGGGAATAATGAAAAACTGTTTTTT. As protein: CASSQAAGGVGNNEKLFF.

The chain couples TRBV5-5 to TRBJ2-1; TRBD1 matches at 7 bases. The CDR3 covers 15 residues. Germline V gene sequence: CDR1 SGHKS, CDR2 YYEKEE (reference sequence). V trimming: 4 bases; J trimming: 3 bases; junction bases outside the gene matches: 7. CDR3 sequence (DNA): TGTGCCAGCAGCATCGGGACAGACTACTACAATGAGCAGTTCTTC. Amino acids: CASSIGTDYYNEQFF.

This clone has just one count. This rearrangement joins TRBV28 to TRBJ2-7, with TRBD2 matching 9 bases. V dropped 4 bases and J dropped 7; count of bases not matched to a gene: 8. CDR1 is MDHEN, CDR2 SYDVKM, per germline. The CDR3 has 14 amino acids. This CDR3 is CASSSWREGGEQYF. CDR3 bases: TGTGCCAGCAGTTCTTGGCGGGAGGGCGGGGAGCAGTACTTC.

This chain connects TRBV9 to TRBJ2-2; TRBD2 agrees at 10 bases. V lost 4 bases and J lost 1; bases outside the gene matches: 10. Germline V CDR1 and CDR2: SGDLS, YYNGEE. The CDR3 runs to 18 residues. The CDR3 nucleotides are TGTGCCAGCAGCCCCCGGGGAGCGGGAGGGCAGAACACCGGGGAGCTGTTTTTT. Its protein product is CASSPRGAGGQNTGELFF.

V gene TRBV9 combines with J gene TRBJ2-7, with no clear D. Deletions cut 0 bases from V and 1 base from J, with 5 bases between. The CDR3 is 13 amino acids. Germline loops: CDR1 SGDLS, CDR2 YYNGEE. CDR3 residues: CASSVGHSYEQYF. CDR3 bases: TGTGCCAGCAGCGTAGGTCATTCCTACGAGCAGTACTTC.

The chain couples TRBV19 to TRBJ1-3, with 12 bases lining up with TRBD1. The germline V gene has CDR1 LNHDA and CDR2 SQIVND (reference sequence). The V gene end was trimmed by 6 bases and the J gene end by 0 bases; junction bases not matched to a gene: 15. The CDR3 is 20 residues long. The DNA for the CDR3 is TGTGCCAGTAGGAAACAAATCGCCGGGACAGGGGGCCACTCTGGAAACACCATATATTTT. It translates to CASRKQIAGTGGHSGNTIYF. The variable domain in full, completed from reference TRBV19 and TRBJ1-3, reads DGGITQSPKYLFRKEGQNVTLSCEQNLNHDAMYWYRQDPGQGLRLIYYSQIVNDFQKGDIAEGYSVSREKKESFPLTVTSAQKNPTAFYLCASRKQIAGTGGHSGNTIYFGEGSWLTVV.

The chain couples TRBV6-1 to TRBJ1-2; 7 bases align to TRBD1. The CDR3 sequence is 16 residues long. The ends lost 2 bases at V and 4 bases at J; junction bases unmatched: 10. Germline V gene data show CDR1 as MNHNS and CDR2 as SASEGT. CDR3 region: CASSEIIRTGLYGYTF. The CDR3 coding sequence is TGTGCCAGCAGTGAAATTATAAGGACAGGCCTCTATGGCTACACCTTC.

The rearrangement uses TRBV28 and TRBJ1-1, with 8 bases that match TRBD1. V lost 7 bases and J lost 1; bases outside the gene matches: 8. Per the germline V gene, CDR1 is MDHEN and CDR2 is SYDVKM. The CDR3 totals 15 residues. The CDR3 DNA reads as TGTGCCAGCATCACAGGGGGGGGGTCGAACACTGAAGCTTTCTTT. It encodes CASITGGGSNTEAFF.

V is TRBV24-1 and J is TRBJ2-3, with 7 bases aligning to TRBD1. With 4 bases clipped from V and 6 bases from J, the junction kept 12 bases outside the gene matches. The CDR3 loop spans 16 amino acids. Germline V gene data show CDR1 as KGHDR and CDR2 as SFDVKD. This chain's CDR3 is CATSDPSGGLMDTQYF. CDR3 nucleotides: TGTGCCACCAGTGACCCCTCAGGGGGTTTGATGGATACGCAGTATTTT.

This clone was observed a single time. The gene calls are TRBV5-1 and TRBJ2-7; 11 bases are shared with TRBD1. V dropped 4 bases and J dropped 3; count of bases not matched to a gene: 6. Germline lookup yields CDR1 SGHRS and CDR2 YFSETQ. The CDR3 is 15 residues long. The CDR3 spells CASSSPGTGGYEQYF. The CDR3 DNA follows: TGCGCCAGCAGCAGTCCCGGGACAGGGGGCTACGAGCAGTACTTC.

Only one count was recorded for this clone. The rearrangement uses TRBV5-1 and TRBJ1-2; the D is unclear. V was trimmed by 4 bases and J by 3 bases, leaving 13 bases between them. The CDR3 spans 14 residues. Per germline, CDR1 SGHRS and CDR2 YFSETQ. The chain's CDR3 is CASSGTESYYGYTF. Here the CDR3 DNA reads TGCGCCAGCAGCGGCACAGAGAGCTACTATGGCTACACCTTC.

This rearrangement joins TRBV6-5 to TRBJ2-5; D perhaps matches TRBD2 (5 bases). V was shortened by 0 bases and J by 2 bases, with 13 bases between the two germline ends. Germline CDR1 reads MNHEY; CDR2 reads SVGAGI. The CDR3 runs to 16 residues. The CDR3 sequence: CASSYSLGRGQETQYF. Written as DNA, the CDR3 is TGTGCCAGCAGTTACTCTCTGGGCCGGGGTCAAGAGACCCAGTACTTC.

The CDR3 nucleotides read TGTGCCAGCAGTTTAAGACAGGTGTCCGCCTACGAGCAGTACTTC. Translation: CASSLRQVSAYEQYF. The J gene is TRBJ2-7, the V gene TRBV28, with D perhaps matching TRBD1 (6 bases). Deletions cut 2 bases from V and 2 bases from J, with 13 bases between. The CDR3 runs to 15 residues. In germline, CDR1 is MDHEN, CDR2 SYDVKM.

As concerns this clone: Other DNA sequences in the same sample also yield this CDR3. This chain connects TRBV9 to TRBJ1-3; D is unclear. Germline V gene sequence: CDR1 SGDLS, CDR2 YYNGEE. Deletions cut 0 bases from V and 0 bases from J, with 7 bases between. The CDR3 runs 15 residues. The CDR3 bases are TGTGCCAGCAGCGTAGGAACGGGCTCTGGAAACACCATATATTTT. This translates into CASSVGTGSGNTIYF.

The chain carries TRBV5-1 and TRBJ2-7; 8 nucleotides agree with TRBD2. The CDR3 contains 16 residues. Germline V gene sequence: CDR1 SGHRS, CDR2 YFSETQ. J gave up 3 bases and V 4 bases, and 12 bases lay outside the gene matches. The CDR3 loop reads CASSQTGGSGNYEQYF. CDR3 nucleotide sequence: TGCGCCAGCAGCCAGACGGGGGGTAGCGGGAACTACGAGCAGTACTTC.

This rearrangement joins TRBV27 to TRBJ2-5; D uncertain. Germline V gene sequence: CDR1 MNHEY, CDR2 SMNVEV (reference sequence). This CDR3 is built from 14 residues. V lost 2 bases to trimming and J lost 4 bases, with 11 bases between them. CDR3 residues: CASSLGTTPETQYF. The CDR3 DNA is TGTGCCAGCAGTTTAGGCACAACACCAGAGACCCAGTACTTC.

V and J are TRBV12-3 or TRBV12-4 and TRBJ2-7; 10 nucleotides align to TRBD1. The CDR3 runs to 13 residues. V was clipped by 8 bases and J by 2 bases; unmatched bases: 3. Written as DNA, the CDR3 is TGTGCCAGCGCTGGGACAGGGGCCTACGAGCAGTACTTC. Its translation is CASAGTGAYEQYF.

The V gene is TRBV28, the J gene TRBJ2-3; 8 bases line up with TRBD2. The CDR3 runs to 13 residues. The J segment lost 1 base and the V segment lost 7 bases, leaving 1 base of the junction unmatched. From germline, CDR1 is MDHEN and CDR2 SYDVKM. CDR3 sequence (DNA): TGTGCCAGCATTAGCGGGGGCACAGATACGCAGTATTTT. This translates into CASISGGTDTQYF. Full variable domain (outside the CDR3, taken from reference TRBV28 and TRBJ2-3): DVKVTQSSRYLVKRTGEKVFLECVQDMDHENMFWYRQDPGLGLRLIYFSYDVKMKEKGDIPEGYSVSREKKERFSLILESASTNQTSMYLCASISGGTDTQYFGPGTRLTVL.

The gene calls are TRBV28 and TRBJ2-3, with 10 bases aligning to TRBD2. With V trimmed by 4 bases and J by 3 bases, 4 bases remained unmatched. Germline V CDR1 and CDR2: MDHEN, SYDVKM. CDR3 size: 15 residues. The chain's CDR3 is CASSSSGSQTDTQYF. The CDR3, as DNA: TGTGCCAGCAGTTCTAGCGGGAGTCAAACAGATACGCAGTATTTT.